The next 32 T cell receptor beta chains were all read from a single sample in a study of cytomegalovirus exposure and HLA in healthy donors. It was with 60 Vbeta and 13 Jbeta primers that the PCR ran. Profiling relied on immunoSEQ multiplex PCR, and the TCRdb table lists in-frame clones only, not all of them. The sample gives 170,000 or so clones, approximately 84% of which show up once; 4% to 6% is in the top ten. Sequenced: PBMCs. The source is a girl aged 5-17 years in good health and CMV-seropositive.

The chain has TRBV6-5 and TRBJ2-7, with a weak D call TRBD1 (6 bases). Germline values: CDR1 MNHEY, CDR2 SVGAGI. V was shortened by 6 bases and J by 7 bases, with 16 bases between the two germline ends. This CDR3 is 13 amino acids long. CDR3 protein: CASSRTAWGEQYF. The CDR3 region has the DNA TGTGCCAGCAGCCGGACAGCCTGGGGAGAGCAGTACTTC.

The gene calls are TRBV2 and TRBJ1-2; TRBD1 aligns across 7 bases. The CDR3 is 15 amino acids. J gave up 4 bases and V 2 bases, and 7 bases lay outside the gene matches. Germline V gene data show CDR1 as SNHLY and CDR2 as FYNNEI. DNA for the CDR3: TGTGCCAGCAGTGAATGGGGACAGAACCTCTATGGCTACACCTTC. Protein: CASSEWGQNLYGYTF.

This chain links TRBV5-1 with TRBJ2-5; D not certain. Gene TRBJ2-7 matches the end of the DNA better, so the J call may be wrong. Germline V gene sequence: CDR1 SGHRS, CDR2 YFSETQ. The CDR3 totals 13 residues. The CDR3 is CASSPSTIYEQYF. CDR3 DNA: TGCGCCAGCAGCCCCTCCACTATATACGAGCAGTACTTC.

This clone showed up just a few times. This chain links TRBV23-1 with TRBJ2-7; 7 bases fit TRBD1. TRBV23-1 is recorded as an ORF, its role being uncertain. The CDR3 is made up of 16 amino acids. Trimming removed 6 bases from V and 1 base from J; junction bases left unmatched: 12. The CDR3 DNA is TGCGCCAGCAGCCCTACCGGGACAGTTCTTTCCTACGAGCAGTACTTC. Translated: CASSPTGTVLSYEQYF.

The chain recombines TRBV28 with TRBJ1-3, with 9 bases fitting TRBD1. The CDR3 has 14 amino acids. The germline CDR1 and CDR2 sequences are MDHEN and SYDVKM. The V gene end was trimmed by 5 bases and the J gene end by 3 bases; junction bases not matched to a gene: 2. This chain's CDR3 is CASSTGGVGNTIYF. Here the CDR3 DNA reads TGTGCCAGCAGTACAGGGGGCGTTGGAAACACCATATATTTT.

A remark on this clone: Other DNA variants within this sample encode the same CDR3. The V call is TRBV13, the J call TRBJ1-1; D is possibly TRBD1 (5 bases). Germline values: CDR1 PRHDT, CDR2 FYEKMQ (reference sequence). The V end lost 5 bases, the J end lost 1 base, and 8 bases lay between the germline ends. The CDR3 has 13 amino acids. This chain's CDR3 is CASSLDRNTEAFF. The CDR3 DNA follows: TGTGCCAGCAGCCTCGACAGGAACACTGAAGCTTTCTTT.

The chain employs TRBV6-5 and TRBJ2-7; possible D gene TRBD1, 5 bases. This CDR3 contains 15 residues. V was clipped by 2 bases and J by 7 bases, with 18 bases between them. Looked up from germline, CDR1 is MNHEY and CDR2 is SVGAGI. This chain's CDR3 is CASSYHDRPLREQYF. The CDR3 region has the DNA TGTGCCAGCAGTTACCATGACAGACCTCTCCGGGAGCAGTACTTC.

The V call is TRBV15, the J call TRBJ1-2; the match to TRBD1 covers 7 bases. The V gene's germline CDR1 is LNHNV and CDR2 YYDKDF (reference sequence). V lost 1 base, J lost 4 bases, and 6 bases stayed unmatched. The CDR3 spans 15 residues. CDR3 loop: CATSRGPDRVYGYTF. CDR3 DNA: TGTGCCACCAGCAGAGGTCCTGACAGGGTCTATGGCTACACCTTC.

The chain uses TRBV14 and TRBJ1-2; no clear D gene. Germline-derived CDR1 and CDR2 are SGHDN and FVKESK. The length of the CDR3 is 15 residues. The V and J ends lost 4 bases and 8 bases respectively, with 20 bases between them. The CDR3, as DNA: TGTGCCAGCAGCCTCAGGAACATCCCCGCTGAGGGCTACACCTTC. Its translation is CASSLRNIPAEGYTF.

The chain couples TRBV9 to TRBJ1-6; 8 bases agree with TRBD1. The germline gives CDR1 SGDLS, CDR2 YYNGEE. J was trimmed by 0 bases and V by 3 bases; bases with no gene match: 11. This CDR3 contains 19 residues. CDR3 DNA sequence: TGTGCCAGCAGCGCCCAACCGGGACAGGAGAGCTCCTATAATTCACCCCTCCACTTT. It specifies CASSAQPGQESSYNSPLHF.

This clone was detected only once. This chain connects TRBV7-2 to TRBJ1-1; D perhaps matches TRBD1 (6 bases). The CDR3 totals 15 residues. The V gene lost 3 bases and the J gene lost 0 bases, with 11 bases spanning the gap. In germline, CDR1 is SGHTA, CDR2 FQGNSA. CDR3 in amino acids: CASSLQGPMNTEAFF. Written as DNA, the CDR3 is TGTGCCAGCAGCTTGCAGGGGCCGATGAACACTGAAGCTTTCTTT.

The V call is TRBV6-4, the J call TRBJ2-1; D may be TRBD2 (6 bases). Germline CDR1 and CDR2: MRHNA and SNTAGT. Trimming took off 0 bases at V and 7 bases at J, with 16 bases between the two ends. The CDR3 sequence is 16 residues long. The CDR3 sequence: CASSDSETGGWNEQFF. The CDR3 DNA reads TGTGCCAGCAGTGACTCGGAGACTGGGGGGTGGAATGAGCAGTTCTTC.

The CDR3 region is CASSSITDTQYF. The CDR3 nucleotides are TGTGCCAGCAGTTCCATCACAGATACGCAGTATTTT. The chain is built from TRBV27 and TRBJ2-3; D uncertain. V lost 4 bases and J 2 bases, leaving 4 bases between the germline ends. Looked up from germline, CDR1 is MNHEY and CDR2 is SMNVEV (reference sequence). The CDR3 length is 12 residues.

The chain uses TRBV2 and TRBJ2-5; 10 bases line up with TRBD2. Trimming took 3 bases from V and 4 from J; bases not matched to a gene: 20. The CDR3 loop spans 20 amino acids. CDR1 and CDR2 (germline): SNHLY, FYNNEI. In nucleotides, the CDR3 is TGTGCCAGCAGTGATGGGAGAACGACTAGCGGGCTCCGAGGCGGAGAGACCCAGTACTTC. Residues: CASSDGRTTSGLRGGETQYF.

The chain has TRBV2 and TRBJ2-3, with D unresolved. V was trimmed by 1 base and J by 6 bases, leaving 8 bases between them. The CDR3 extends over 13 amino acids. Per the germline V gene, CDR1 is SNHLY and CDR2 is FYNNEI. In nucleotides, the CDR3 is TGTGCCAGCAGTGAAGAGCTAGTTGATACGCAGTATTTT. Protein sequence: CASSEELVDTQYF.

The V call is TRBV11-1, the J call TRBJ2-2, with 7 nucleotides matching TRBD2. The germline gives CDR1 SGHAT, CDR2 FQDESV (reference sequence). Trimming cost V 5 bases and J 6 bases; bases outside gene matches: 12. CDR3 size: 16 residues. DNA for the CDR3: TGTGCCAGCAGCCCTCGCCCGACTAGCCGCCCCGGGGAGCTGTTTTTT. This codes for CASSPRPTSRPGELFF. Filled out from reference TRBV11-1 and TRBJ2-2, the complete variable domain reads EAEVAQSPRYKITEKSQAVAFWCDPISGHATLYWYRQILGQGPELLVQFQDESVVDDSQLPKDRFSAERLKGVDSTLKIQPAELGDSAMYLCASSPRPTSRPGELFFGEGSRLTVL.

V and J are TRBV9 and TRBJ2-1; TRBD2 matches at 8 bases. Germline trimming cut 4 bases from V and 0 bases from J; bases unmatched to any gene: 6. CDR3 length equals 16 residues. Germline V gene sequence: CDR1 SGDLS, CDR2 YYNGEE. The CDR3 region is CASSRSGGSSYNEQFF. DNA for the CDR3: TGTGCCAGCAGCCGCAGCGGGGGCAGCTCCTACAATGAGCAGTTCTTC.

The chain couples TRBV18 to TRBJ1-3, with D possibly matching TRBD1 (6 bases). The V gene lost 3 bases and the J gene lost 4 bases, with 10 bases spanning the gap. Germline CDR1 is KGHSH and CDR2 is LQKENI. This CDR3 is built from 14 residues. CDR3 protein: CASSPGQLGNTIYF. Here the CDR3 DNA reads TGTGCCAGCTCACCTGGACAGTTAGGAAACACCATATATTTT. Full variable domain (rest looked up from reference TRBV18 and TRBJ1-3): NAGVMQNPRHLVRRRGQEARLRCSPMKGHSHVYWYRQLPEEGLKFMVYLQKENIIDESGMPKERFSAEFPKEGPSILRIQQVVRGDSAAYFCASSPGQLGNTIYFGEGSWLTVV.

The V gene is TRBV9, the J gene TRBJ1-5; weak D call: TRBD1 (6 bases). From germline, CDR1 is SGDLS and CDR2 YYNGEE. Trimming pared 2 bases from V and 3 bases from J, leaving 9 bases between. This CDR3 has 14 amino acids. CDR3 bases: TGTGCCAGCAGCGTGGACAGCCTCAATCAGCCCCAGCATTTT. Its protein is CASSVDSLNQPQHF.

The rearrangement joins TRBV7-9 to TRBJ2-3; 10 positions agree with TRBD1. Germline CDR1 is SEHNR and CDR2 is FQNEAQ (reference sequence). V was clipped by 5 bases and J by 4 bases; unmatched bases: 6. The CDR3 has 15 residues. CDR3 sequence (DNA): TGTGCCAGCAGCAAGGGACAGGGGCCCCCAGATACGCAGTATTTT. Translating it yields CASSKGQGPPDTQYF. The full variable domain, its missing parts supplied by reference TRBV7-9 and TRBJ2-3, is DTGVSQNPRHKITKRGQNVTFRCDPISEHNRLYWYRQTLGQGPEFLTYFQNEAQLEKSRLLSDRFSAERPKGSFSTLEIQRTEQGDSAMYLCASSKGQGPPDTQYFGPGTRLTVL.

V is TRBV19 and J is TRBJ2-5; 10 positions agree with TRBD2. CDR3 size: 17 residues. Germline CDR1 is LNHDA and CDR2 is SQIVND (reference sequence). Unmatched junction bases numbered 7, after V lost 2 bases and J lost 1 base. CDR3 sequence: CASSIYSGGVFQETQYF. Written as DNA, the CDR3 is TGTGCCAGTAGTATATACAGCGGGGGGGTTTTCCAAGAGACCCAGTACTTC.

The rearrangement joins TRBV6-1 to TRBJ1-1; the D is unclear. Looked up from germline, CDR1 is MNHNS and CDR2 is SASEGT. The length of the CDR3 is 14 residues. Trimming stripped 4 bases from V and 4 bases from J, with 13 bases between. CDR3 amino acids: CASSVKEASTEAFF. The CDR3 DNA follows: TGTGCCAGCAGTGTTAAGGAGGCCAGCACTGAAGCTTTCTTT.

In its sample, this clone was seen once. The chain combines TRBV4-1 with TRBJ2-3; D unclear. The CDR3 covers 14 residues. CDR1 is MGHRA, CDR2 YSYEKL, per germline. V lost 4 bases and J lost 5, with 13 bases in between. CDR3 DNA sequence: TGCGCCAGCAGCCGCCGGAGAGAAGGAGATACGCAGTATTTT. This translates into CASSRRREGDTQYF.

This clone was detected a few times. V and J are TRBV5-6 and TRBJ2-3; no firm D call. CDR3 size: 11 residues. The V and J ends lost 2 bases and 5 bases respectively, with 3 bases between them. Germline V gene lookup returns CDR1 SGHDT and CDR2 YYEEEE. CDR3 residues: CASSFRDTQYF. CDR3 DNA: TGTGCCAGCAGCTTCAGAGATACGCAGTATTTT.

The chain is built from TRBV5-1 and TRBJ1-1; TRBD1 is a possible D gene (5 bases). The CDR3 consists of 15 residues. With 5 bases removed from V and 4 bases from J, the gap between germline ends came to 18 bases. Germline CDR1 SGHRS, CDR2 YFSETQ. CDR3 protein: CASSQEAGGGTEAFF. The CDR3 DNA sequence: TGCGCCAGCAGTCAGGAGGCTGGGGGGGGCACTGAAGCTTTCTTT.

This chain joins TRBV28 and TRBJ1-1, with D possibly TRBD1 on 6 matching bases. This CDR3 region has 15 residues. Germline loops: CDR1 MDHEN, CDR2 SYDVKM. The V gene lost 5 bases and the J gene lost 1 base, with 14 bases spanning the gap. Here the CDR3 DNA reads TGTGCCAGCAGTCCCCCGACAGGAAGGAACACTGAAGCTTTCTTT. Translating gives CASSPPTGRNTEAFF. Full variable domain (outside the CDR3, taken from reference TRBV28 and TRBJ1-1): DVKVTQSSRYLVKRTGEKVFLECVQDMDHENMFWYRQDPGLGLRLIYFSYDVKMKEKGDIPEGYSVSREKKERFSLILESASTNQTSMYLCASSPPTGRNTEAFFGQGTRLTVV.

The chain carries TRBV10-3 and TRBJ2-1; TRBD2 matches 14 bases. The CDR3 loop spans 16 amino acids. Trimming removed 6 bases from V and 5 bases from J; junction bases left unmatched: 6. Per germline, CDR1 ENHRY and CDR2 SYGVKD. The CDR3: CAISLTSGGAHNEQFF. In nucleotides, the CDR3 is TGTGCCATCAGCTTGACTAGCGGGGGGGCCCACAATGAGCAGTTCTTC.

As to this clone: A read error may account for a junction end that differs from germline. The chain joins TRBV2 to TRBJ2-4; 10 bases agree with TRBD2. This CDR3 has 15 amino acids. CDR1 is SNHLY and CDR2 is FYNNEI in the germline V gene. This chain's CDR3 is CASSEVLAGGGIQCF. CDR3 nucleotides: TGTGCCAGCAGTGAAGTATTAGCGGGGGGTGGGATTCAGTGCTTC.

The chain is built from TRBV10-1 and TRBJ2-3; 7 nucleotides line up with TRBD2. The CDR3 has 15 residues. Germline V CDR1 and CDR2: WNHNN, SYGVQD (reference sequence). V trimming: 6 bases; J trimming: 1 base; junction bases outside the gene matches: 7. The chain's CDR3 is CASSPERGGTDTQYF. The CDR3 bases are TGCGCCAGCAGCCCCGAGCGGGGCGGCACAGATACGCAGTATTTT.

The chain is built from TRBV2 and TRBJ1-2, with D unresolved. V was shortened by 3 bases and J by 3 bases, with 11 bases between the two germline ends. Germline assignment: CDR1 SNHLY and CDR2 FYNNEI. The CDR3 is 14 residues long. The CDR3 nucleotides are TGTGCCAGCAGTGAGATTGCCAGTCACTATGGCTACACCTTC. Translation: CASSEIASHYGYTF.

The chain has TRBV19 and TRBJ1-5; 8 bases fit TRBD1. V gave up 5 bases and J gave up 0 bases; unmatched junction bases: 6. The germline V gene encodes CDR1 LNHDA and CDR2 SQIVND (reference sequence). CDR3 length: 16 amino acids. The CDR3 nucleotides are TGTGCCAGTAGTGCTCAGACAGGGGCTAGCAATCAGCCCCAGCATTTT. Translating it yields CASSAQTGASNQPQHF.

This clone has a single count. This chain connects TRBV21-1 to TRBJ1-2. TRBV21-1 is given as a pseudogene. The CDR3 spans 19 residues. The CDR3, as DNA: TGTGCCAGCAGCAAAGCGCGAGGTAACGGGGGTCACGATTGCTACGGCTACACCTTC. It codes for CASSKARGNGGHDCYGYTF.